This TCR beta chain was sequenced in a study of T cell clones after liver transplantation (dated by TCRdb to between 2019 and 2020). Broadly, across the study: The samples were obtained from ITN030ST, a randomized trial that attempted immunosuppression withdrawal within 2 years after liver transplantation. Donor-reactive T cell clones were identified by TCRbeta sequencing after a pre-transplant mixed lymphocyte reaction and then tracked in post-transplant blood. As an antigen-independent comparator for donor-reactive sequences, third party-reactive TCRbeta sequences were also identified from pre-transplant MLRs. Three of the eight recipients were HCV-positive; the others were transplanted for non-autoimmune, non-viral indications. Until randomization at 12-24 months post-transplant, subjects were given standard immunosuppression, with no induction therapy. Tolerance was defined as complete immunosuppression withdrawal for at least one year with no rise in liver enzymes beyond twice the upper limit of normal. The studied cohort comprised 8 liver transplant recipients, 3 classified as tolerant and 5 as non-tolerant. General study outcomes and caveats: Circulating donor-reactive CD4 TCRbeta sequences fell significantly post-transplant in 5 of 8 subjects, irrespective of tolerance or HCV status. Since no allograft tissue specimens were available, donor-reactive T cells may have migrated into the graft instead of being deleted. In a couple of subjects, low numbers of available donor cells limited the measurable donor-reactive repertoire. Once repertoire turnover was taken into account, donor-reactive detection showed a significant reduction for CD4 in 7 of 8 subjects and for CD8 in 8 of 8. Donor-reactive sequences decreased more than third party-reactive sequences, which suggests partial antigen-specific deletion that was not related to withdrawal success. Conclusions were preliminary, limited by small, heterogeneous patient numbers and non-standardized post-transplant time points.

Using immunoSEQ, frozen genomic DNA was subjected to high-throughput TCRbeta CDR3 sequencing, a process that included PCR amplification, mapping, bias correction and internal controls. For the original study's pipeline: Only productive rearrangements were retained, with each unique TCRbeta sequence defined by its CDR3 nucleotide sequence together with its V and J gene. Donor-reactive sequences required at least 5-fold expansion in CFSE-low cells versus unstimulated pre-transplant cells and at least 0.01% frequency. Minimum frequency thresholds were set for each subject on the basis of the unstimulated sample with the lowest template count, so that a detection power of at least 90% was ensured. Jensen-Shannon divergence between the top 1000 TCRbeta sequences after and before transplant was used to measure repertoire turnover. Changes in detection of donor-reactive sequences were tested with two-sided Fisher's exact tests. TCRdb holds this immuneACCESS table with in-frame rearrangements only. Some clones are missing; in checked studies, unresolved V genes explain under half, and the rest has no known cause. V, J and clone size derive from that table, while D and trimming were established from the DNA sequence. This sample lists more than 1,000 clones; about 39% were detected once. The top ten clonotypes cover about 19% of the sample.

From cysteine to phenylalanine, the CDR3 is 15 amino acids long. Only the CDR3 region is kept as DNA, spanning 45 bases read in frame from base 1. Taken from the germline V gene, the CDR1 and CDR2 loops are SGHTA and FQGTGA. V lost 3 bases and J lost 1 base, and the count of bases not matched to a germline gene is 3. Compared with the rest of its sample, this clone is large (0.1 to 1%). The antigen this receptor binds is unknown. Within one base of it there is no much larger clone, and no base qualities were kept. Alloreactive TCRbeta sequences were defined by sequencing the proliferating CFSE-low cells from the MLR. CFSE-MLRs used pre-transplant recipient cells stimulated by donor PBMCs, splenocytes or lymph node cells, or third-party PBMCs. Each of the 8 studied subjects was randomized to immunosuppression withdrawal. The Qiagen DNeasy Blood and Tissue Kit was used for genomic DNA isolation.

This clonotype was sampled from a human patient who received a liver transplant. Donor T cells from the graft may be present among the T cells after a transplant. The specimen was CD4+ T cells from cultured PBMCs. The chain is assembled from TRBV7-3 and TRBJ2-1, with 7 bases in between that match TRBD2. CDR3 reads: CASSLLGGSYNEQFF. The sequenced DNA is TGTGCCAGCAGCTTGCTGGGAGGGTCCTACAATGAGCAGTTCTTC.